This T cell receptor (beta chain) was captured by sequencing in a study of T cells in Graves' hyperthyroidism and ophthalmopathy. TCR beta CDR3 sequences were amplified from RNA transcripts. RT-PCR in the first round (using the HTBI primer set) targeted the TCR CDR3. TCRdb passed the multiplex PCR reads through MiXCR, listing each CDR3 protein once. The table lists roughly 550,000 distinct CDR3 sequences, about 16% of them singletons. In its sample, this clonotype was seen a few times. The CDR3 loop spans 15 amino acids. Germline lookup yields CDR1 DFQATT and CDR2 SNEGSKA (reference sequence). The germline V and J ends were trimmed by 2 bases and 1 base, with 14 bases remaining between them.

Sequencing was performed on blood. V and J are TRBV20-1 and TRBJ1-1; the D gene is possibly TRBD1 (6 bases). The receptor's source is a woman in her 30s with Graves' ophthalmopathy. Here the CDR3 DNA reads TGCAGTGCTAGAAAGGGGGGGCGGAAGAACACTGAAGCTTTCTTT. This sequence encodes CSARKGGRKNTEAFF.